This entry features one T cell receptor (beta chain) sequence. The method was immunoSEQ multiplex PCR; TCRdb's version includes in-frame clones alone and lacks a portion of them. The table lists about 130,000 clones, about 91% of them singletons. This entry comes from a study of blood T cell repertoires in COVID-19. The TCR was taken from a man between 50 and 59 years old with acute or convalescent COVID-19. Sequencing input: peripheral blood.

DNA for the CDR3: TGTGCCAGCAAAGCGAGGGATTCGCCCCCCGGGGAGCTGTTTTTT. It is translated as CASKARDSPPGELFF. V usage is TRBV6-5 and J usage is TRBJ2-2; perhaps TRBD2 as D (5 bases). The CDR3 has 15 amino acids. V dropped 7 bases and J dropped 6 bases, with 18 bases sitting between them. Germline V CDR1 and CDR2: MNHEY, SVGAGI.